The clone carrying this TCR beta chain came up a few times. Its matching antigen is unknown. TCRbeta library preparation incorporated unique molecular identifiers. Each CDR3 protein gets one entry after TCRdb re-called the PCR reads with MiXCR. Of 90,000 to 150,000 distinct CDR3 sequences in the sample, 23% were seen once. This record belongs to a study of T-cell reconstitution after alpha-beta-depleted transplantation in children. The study, taken as a whole, reports: It was surviving recipient T cells and thymic progenitors that gave some patients high TCRbeta diversity at day 60. Most T-cell counts and diversity one year after the transplant came from T cells that were newly produced. There were reportedly several hundred expanded graft clones from which alpha-beta T cells came about two months after transplant.

Germline CDR1 is SGHRS and CDR2 is YFSETQ. The V and J ends lost 3 bases and 7 bases respectively, with 10 bases between them. The CDR3 consists of 12 residues. This TCR came from a male patient between 2 and 10 years old who had a stem cell transplant for chronic granulomatous disease, so the T cells may come from the graft donor. The J gene is TRBJ1-2, the V gene TRBV5-1; D gene ambiguous. Sequencing was performed on PBMCs, mostly from graft donor cells, taken 180 days after TCRalphabeta/CD19-depleted stem cell transplant. This CDR3 reads CASSYSGVGYTF. The CDR3, as DNA: TGCGCCAGCAGCTATTCTGGGGTTGGCTACACCTTC.